The source of this T cell receptor (beta chain) is a study of blood T cell repertoires in COVID-19. Across the study: T cells, B-cell-depleted T cells, or PBMCs provided the cDNA or gDNA that served as material.

Profiling relied on immunoSEQ multiplex PCR, and the TCRdb table lists in-frame clones only, not all of them. The table records 90,000 or so clones, approximately 91% of them present only once. The V gene lost 4 bases and the J gene lost 5 bases, with 17 bases spanning the gap. This CDR3 spans 15 amino acids. Germline lookup yields CDR1 MNHEY and CDR2 SVGAGI. The sequenced sample consisted of peripheral blood. V gene TRBV6-5 combines with J gene TRBJ1-2; perhaps TRBD1 as D (6 bases). The receptor was derived from a woman between 65 and 79 years old with acute or convalescent COVID-19. CDR3 bases: TGTGCCAGCAGTTCGACGAACACAGGGTTTTATGGCTACACCTTC. It codes for CASSSTNTGFYGYTF.